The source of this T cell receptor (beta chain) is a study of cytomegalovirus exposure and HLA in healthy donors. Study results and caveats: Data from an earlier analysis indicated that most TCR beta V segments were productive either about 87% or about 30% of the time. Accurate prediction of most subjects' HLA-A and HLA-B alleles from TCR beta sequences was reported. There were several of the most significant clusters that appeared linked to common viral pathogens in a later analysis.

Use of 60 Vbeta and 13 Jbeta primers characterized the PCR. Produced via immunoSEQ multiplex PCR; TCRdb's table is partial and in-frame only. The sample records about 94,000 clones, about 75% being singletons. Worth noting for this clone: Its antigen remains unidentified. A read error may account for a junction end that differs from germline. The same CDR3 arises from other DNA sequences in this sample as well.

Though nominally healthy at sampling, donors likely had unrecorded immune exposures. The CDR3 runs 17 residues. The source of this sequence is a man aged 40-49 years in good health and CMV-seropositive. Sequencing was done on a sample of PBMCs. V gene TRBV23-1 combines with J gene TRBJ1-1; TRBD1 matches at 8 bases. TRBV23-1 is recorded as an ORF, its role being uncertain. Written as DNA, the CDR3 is TGCGCCAGCAGTTACAACCGGGACAGGAAAATGAACACTGAGGCTTTCTTT. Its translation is CASSYNRDRKMNTEAFF.